The clone carrying this T cell receptor (beta chain) came up many times. The antigen is unknown. Germline-derived CDR1 and CDR2 are SQVTM and ANQGSEA. The J segment lost 7 bases and the V segment lost 7 bases, leaving 9 bases of the junction unmatched. The CDR3 is made up of 13 amino acids. This specimen belongs to a study of read filtering for tumor transcriptome and immune sequencing. General study points: IR-seq and RNA-seq agreed better without single-read clonotypes. In IR-seq, single-read clonotypes were around four fifths of clonotypes but around 3.4% of reads.

Molecular barcoded adaptors covering alpha/delta and beta/gamma chains were used on roughly 400 ng RNA. TCRdb used MiXCR to reprocess the reads, holding one entry per CDR3 protein. The sample has about 62,000 distinct CDR3 sequences, 15% to 20% seen once; the top ten hold 9.5% to 13%. The J gene is TRBJ2-2, the V gene TRBV29-1; 7 bases are a match to TRBD2. This TCR derives from a donor at least 40 years old with multiple myeloma. The specimen sequenced was a population of CD138-negative cells sorted from bone marrow. Here the CDR3 reads CSAESGAVGELFF. The CDR3 DNA sequence: TGCAGCGCTGAGAGCGGGGCGGTCGGGGAGCTGTTTTTT.